The clone carrying this T cell receptor (beta chain) was observed a handful of times. Its antigen is unknown. The assay was immunoSEQ multiplex PCR, and TCRdb's table has in-frame clones only and misses some. The sample has about 44,000 clones, approximately 80% seen once. The sample belongs to a study of OX40 agonist ivuxolimab in advanced cancers. Study-wide results and caveats: Expanded clones were, on average, more numerous among CD8+ T cells than CD4+. At 0.1 to 3.0 mg/kg and by week 6, CD4+ and CD8+ T cells in the blood had expanded clonally.

This receptor was identified in an adult with an advanced solid tumor such as melanoma, head and neck, liver or kidney cancer. The source material was CD4+ or CD8+ T cells sorted from blood, sampled in a trial of the OX40 agonist ivuxolimab.

Written as DNA, the CDR3 is TGTGCCAGCAGTTTAGTATTTTTGTACGAGCAGTACTTC. It is translated as CASSLVFLYEQYF. The V call is TRBV28, the J call TRBJ2-7; D call uncertain. V lost 2 bases and J 4 bases, leaving 9 bases between the germline ends. In germline, CDR1 is MDHEN, CDR2 SYDVKM. This CDR3 region has 13 residues.